This T cell receptor (beta chain) was found in a study of identical twins. Broader study findings: Those out-of-frame alpha sequences shared by twins showed an excess of low generation probability.

TCRdb fed the 5' RACE reads into MiXCR, producing one record per CDR3 protein. The table includes about 690,000 distinct CDR3 sequences, around 6.1% detected once. Germline CDR1 SGHRS, CDR2 YFSETQ. The germline V and J ends were trimmed by 7 bases and 0 bases, with 19 bases remaining between them. The CDR3 has 16 amino acids. This clonotype was seen only a few times. Its target is unknown. Sequencing was performed on naive T cells sorted from blood. The rearrangement links TRBV5-1 to TRBJ1-1, with a weak D call TRBD1 (5 bases). The sequence was collected from a man aged 18 to 29 in good health. CDR3 sequence reads: CASLEGVGGMNTEAFF. CDR3 sequence (DNA): TGCGCCAGCCTTGAAGGGGTCGGAGGCATGAACACTGAAGCTTTCTTT.